The source of this T cell receptor (beta chain) is a study of breast tumors, draining lymph nodes, adjacent tissues. Findings and limits, study-wide: The lymph node origin of tumor T cells was framed as consistent with a hypothesis, not demonstrated. Luminal-like breast cancer showed significantly greater tumor-nontumor repertoire similarity than basal-like breast cancer did. Compared with lymph nodes, tumors were less diverse; compared with nontumor tissue, more. The data were judged consistent with most tumor T cells coming from lymph node and expanding in tumor.

This CDR3 contains 14 residues. J gave up 4 bases and V 4 bases, and 6 bases lay outside the gene matches. Germline CDR1 DFQATT, CDR2 SNEGSKA (reference sequence). This clonotype was counted many times. What it binds is not known. MiXCR, applied by TCRdb to the multiplex PCR reads, yields one record per CDR3 protein. The data show around 130,000 distinct CDR3 sequences, about 20% seen once. Samples came from axillary lymph nodes draining the breast cancer. The receptor comes from a female donor with breast cancer. Some clones in this sample may be carry-over from other donors' samples. The sample taken for sequencing was axillary lymph node tissue. V and J are TRBV20-1 and TRBJ2-5, with TRBD2 matching 10 bases. DNA for the CDR3: TGCAGTGCTAACGAGCGGGGGGGCCTAGAGACCCAGTACTTC. Amino acids: CSANERGGLETQYF.